These 5 T cell receptor beta chains were sequenced from one sample in a study of T cells in Graves' hyperthyroidism and ophthalmopathy. The source material, RNA transcripts, was used to amplify TCR beta CDR3 regions. RT-PCR in the first round (using the HTBI primer set) targeted the TCR CDR3. MiXCR, applied by TCRdb to the multiplex PCR reads, yields one record per CDR3 protein. This table has a few hundred thousand distinct CDR3 sequences, about a fifth appearing once. The source material was blood. Every receptor here comes from a woman younger than 30 with Graves' hyperthyroidism.

This clonotype was recorded many times. The chain uses TRBV6-5 and TRBJ1-3, with TRBD1 matching 8 bases. V trimming: 6 bases; J trimming: 4 bases; junction bases outside the gene matches: 2. The CDR3 is 13 amino acids. Germline values: CDR1 MNHEY, CDR2 SVGAGI. This CDR3 is CASSRDRGNTIYF. In DNA form, the CDR3 reads TGTGCCAGCAGCAGGGACAGGGGAAACACCATATATTTT.

This clonotype showed up just a few times. Likely a read error: the CDR3 ends without its conserved phenylalanine or tryptophan. CDR3 region: CASSPPLMNTGELFS. In nucleotides, the CDR3 is TGTGCCAGCAGCCCCCCTTTAATGAACACCGGGGAGCTGTTTTCT. The rearrangement joins TRBV6-1 to TRBJ2-2; no definite D call. The CDR3 covers 15 residues. Between the trimmed V and J ends, which lost 6 bases and 1 base, there was a span of 12 bases. Germline loops: CDR1 MNHNS, CDR2 SASEGT.

This clonotype was counted at least ten times. V and J are TRBV11-1 and TRBJ2-7; TRBD2 is a possible D gene (6 bases). The CDR3 consists of 16 residues. V lost 0 bases and J lost 0, with 12 bases in between. Germline-derived CDR1 and CDR2 are SGHAT and FQDESV (reference sequence). The CDR3 region has the DNA TGTGCCAGCAGCTTAGCAGCGGGCCCTGTCTCCTACGAGCAGTACTTC. Protein: CASSLAAGPVSYEQYF. Full variable domain (remainder filled in from reference TRBV11-1 and TRBJ2-7): EAEVAQSPRYKITEKSQAVAFWCDPISGHATLYWYRQILGQGPELLVQFQDESVVDDSQLPKDRFSAERLKGVDSTLKIQPAELGDSAMYLCASSLAAGPVSYEQYFGPGTRLTVT.

This clonotype was seen at least ten times. J is TRBJ1-2 and V is TRBV6-1; TRBD1 agrees at 9 bases. J lost 4 bases, V lost 6 bases, and 6 bases had no gene match. The CDR3 runs to 14 residues. Germline V lookup: CDR1 MNHNS, CDR2 SASEGT. CDR3: CASRTGGRSYGYTF. CDR3 nucleotide sequence: TGTGCCAGCAGGACAGGGGGACGATCCTATGGCTACACCTTC.

This clonotype was seen at least ten times. V gene TRBV27 combines with J gene TRBJ2-7; TRBD1 aligns across 10 bases. V dropped 5 bases and J dropped 5; count of bases not matched to a gene: 9. The germline gives CDR1 MNHEY, CDR2 SMNVEV (reference sequence). This CDR3 is 15 amino acids long. The CDR3 protein is CASSLIDRGLHEQYF. The CDR3 DNA reads as TGTGCCAGCAGTCTCATAGACAGGGGGCTCCACGAGCAGTACTTC.